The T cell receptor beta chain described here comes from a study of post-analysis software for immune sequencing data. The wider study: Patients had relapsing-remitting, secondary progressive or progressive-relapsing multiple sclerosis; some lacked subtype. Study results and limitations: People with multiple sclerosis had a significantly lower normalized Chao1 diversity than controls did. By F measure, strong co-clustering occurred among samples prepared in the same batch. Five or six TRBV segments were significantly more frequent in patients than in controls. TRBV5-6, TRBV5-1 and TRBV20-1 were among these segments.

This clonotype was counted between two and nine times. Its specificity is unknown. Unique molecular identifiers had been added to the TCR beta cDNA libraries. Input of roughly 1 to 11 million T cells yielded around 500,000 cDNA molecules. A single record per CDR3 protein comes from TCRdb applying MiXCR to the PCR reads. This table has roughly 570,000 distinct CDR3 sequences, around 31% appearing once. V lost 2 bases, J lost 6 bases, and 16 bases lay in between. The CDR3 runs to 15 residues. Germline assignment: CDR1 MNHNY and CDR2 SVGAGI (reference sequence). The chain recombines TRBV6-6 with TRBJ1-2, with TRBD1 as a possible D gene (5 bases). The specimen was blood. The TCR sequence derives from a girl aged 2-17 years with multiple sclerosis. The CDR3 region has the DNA TGTGCCAGCAGTTACGAGGCGGGGCTAAGGGATGGCTACACCTTC. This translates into CASSYEAGLRDGYTF.